This entry is about one TCR beta chain. Its antigen is not identified. V was cut by 0 bases and J by 6 bases, with 12 bases left in between. The CDR3 is 14 residues long. CDR1 and CDR2 (germline): SGHRS, YFSETQ. This sample was included in a study of T cell responses to AZD1222 COVID-19 vaccine. Method: immunoSEQ multiplex PCR; TCRdb's copy keeps in-frame clones and lacks some. This sample has 180,000 or so clones, with more than 85% found just once. Study outcomes and limitations: Unmutated variant regions are reportedly the target of nearly half of TCRs that are spike-specific. Elevations in Spike-specific TCR breadth and depth followed administration of two AZD1222 doses. Across spike, vaccine-associated CD4 TCRs were found, dominant at 160-218 and 743-854. The donor group comprised mostly white British people and more females; the analysis possibly underestimated clonal diversity.

The chain is built from TRBV5-1 and TRBJ1-1; no reliable D call. This specimen was peripheral blood, taken 28 days after the second AZD1222 dose. This receptor was taken from an adult who received the AZD1222 COVID-19 vaccine. The CDR3 protein is CASSLEPPAAEAFF. The DNA for the CDR3 is TGCGCCAGCAGCTTGGAACCTCCAGCCGCTGAAGCTTTCTTT.